Below are 21 T cell receptor beta chains sequenced from a single sample in a study of blood T cell repertoires in COVID-19. Assay: immunoSEQ multiplex PCR; the TCRdb copy retains only in-frame clones and omits some. The data show about 210,000 clones, 80% seen once. Sample: peripheral blood. The receptors were gathered from a human donor in a cohort sampled during active COVID-19.

V usage is TRBV6-5 and J usage is TRBJ1-2; 7 bases line up with TRBD1. The V segment lost 1 base and the J segment 7 bases; nucleotides outside the gene matches: 0. This CDR3 is 12 amino acids long. Germline V gene lookup returns CDR1 MNHEY and CDR2 SVGAGI. The CDR3 reads CASSYWTGGYTF. CDR3 nucleotide sequence: TGTGCCAGCAGTTACTGGACAGGTGGCTACACCTTC.

This CDR3 reads CASSHGASGTGSRYTF. DNA for the CDR3: TGTGCCAGCAGCCACGGGGCCTCCGGGACAGGGAGTCGCTACACCTTC. The chain joins TRBV7-2 to TRBJ1-2; TRBD1 aligns across 9 bases. Trimming removed 5 bases from V and 9 bases from J; junction bases left unmatched: 16. The CDR3 covers 16 residues. Germline lookup yields CDR1 SGHTA and CDR2 FQGNSA.

This clone was detected many times. The chain carries TRBV28 and TRBJ2-7; D is undetermined. The germline V and J ends were trimmed by 7 bases and 2 bases, with 18 bases remaining between them. The germline CDR1 and CDR2 sequences are MDHEN and SYDVKM. The CDR3 loop spans 15 amino acids. The CDR3 sequence: CASTPDSARAYEQYF. CDR3 DNA sequence: TGTGCCAGCACCCCTGACTCGGCTCGCGCCTACGAGCAGTACTTC. Full variable domain (missing parts from reference TRBV28 and TRBJ2-7): DVKVTQSSRYLVKRTGEKVFLECVQDMDHENMFWYRQDPGLGLRLIYFSYDVKMKEKGDIPEGYSVSREKKERFSLILESASTNQTSMYLCASTPDSARAYEQYFGPGTRLTVT.

The chain is built from TRBV18 and TRBJ1-5, with D possibly matching TRBD1 (5 bases). The V gene's germline CDR1 is KGHSH and CDR2 LQKENI. The CDR3 has 13 amino acids. The V end was cut by 6 bases, the J end by 1 base, with 7 bases between. The CDR3 spells CASSQGSNQPQHF. CDR3 sequence (DNA): TGTGCCAGCTCCCAGGGAAGCAATCAGCCCCAGCATTTT.

V and J are TRBV21-1 and TRBJ1-1. TRBV21-1 is a recognized pseudogene. CDR3 length: 18 amino acids. This CDR3 is CASSKKRWVGPGGTEAFF. The CDR3 nucleotides read TGTGCCAGCAGCAAAAAGAGGTGGGTAGGACCCGGAGGGACTGAAGCTTTCTTT.

The chain links TRBV28 to TRBJ2-1; D may be TRBD1 (5 bases). Trimming left V 6 bases short and J 0 bases short, with 21 bases between. CDR3 length: 18 amino acids. From germline, CDR1 is MDHEN and CDR2 SYDVKM. The CDR3 nucleotides read TGTGCCAGCAGCCCCCAAGTGGGGCGCCTGAGCTCCTACAATGAGCAGTTCTTC. Amino acids: CASSPQVGRLSSYNEQFF.

The chain uses TRBV6-5 and TRBJ2-7; 8 bases fit TRBD1. J was trimmed by 6 bases and V by 6 bases; bases with no gene match: 7. This CDR3 comprises 13 residues. Germline CDR1 and CDR2: MNHEY and SVGAGI. The DNA of the CDR3 is TGTGCCAGCAGGCCGGGACAGGTAGGCGAGCAGTACTTC. Encoded protein: CASRPGQVGEQYF.

This sequence joins TRBV5-4 and TRBJ2-1; 8 bases match TRBD2. The CDR3 length is 18 residues. Germline CDR1 reads SGHNT; CDR2 reads YYREEE (reference sequence). V gave up 4 bases and J gave up 1 base; unmatched junction bases: 13. The CDR3 nucleotides are TGTGCCAGCAGCCCGACGTCCGGGGGGGGGCGTTCCTACAATGAGCAGTTCTTC. Its translation: CASSPTSGGGRSYNEQFF. The full variable domain, completed using reference TRBV5-4 and TRBJ2-1, is ETGVTQSPTHLIKTRGQQVTLRCSSQSGHNTVSWYQQALGQGPQFIFQYYREEENGRGNFPPRFSGLQFPNYSSELNVNALELDDSALYLCASSPTSGGGRSYNEQFFGPGTRLTVL.

The chain employs TRBV28 and TRBJ2-7, with 10 bases aligning to TRBD1. In germline, CDR1 is MDHEN, CDR2 SYDVKM. Losses at the gene ends were 6 bases for V and 4 bases for J; bases not matched to a gene: 9. The CDR3 spans 15 residues. In DNA, the CDR3 is TGTGCCAGCAGCCGAGGGACAGGGGCTCGGTACGAGCAGTACTTC. Translated: CASSRGTGARYEQYF.

J is TRBJ1-3 and V is TRBV27; D remains unclear. This CDR3 contains 13 residues. V lost 9 bases and J 2 bases, leaving 11 bases between the germline ends. CDR1 and CDR2 (germline): MNHEY, SMNVEV (reference sequence). CDR3 amino acids: CARSWSAGNTIYF. CDR3 bases: TGTGCCAGGTCGTGGTCGGCTGGAAACACCATATATTTT.

This clone was recorded a few times. This sequence joins TRBV6-5 and TRBJ1-4; D might be TRBD1 (5 bases). V gave up 6 bases and J gave up 5 bases, with 10 bases separating them. The length of the CDR3 is 13 residues. Germline values: CDR1 MNHEY, CDR2 SVGAGI. In DNA form, the CDR3 reads TGTGCCAGCAGCCCCCGGGGGAATGAAAAACTGTTTTTT. Amino acid sequence: CASSPRGNEKLFF.

J is TRBJ2-7 and V is TRBV20-1; D not resolved. Looked up from germline, CDR1 is DFQATT and CDR2 is SNEGSKA (reference sequence). Trimming took off 3 bases at V and 6 bases at J, with 9 bases between the two ends. The length of the CDR3 is 11 residues. The CDR3, as DNA: TGCAGTGCTAGGTATTTCGGCGAGCAGTACTTC. Encoded protein: CSARYFGEQYF.

The chain recombines TRBV4-1 with TRBJ2-3; 7 nucleotides agree with TRBD2. The CDR3 length is 17 residues. Germline V gene sequence: CDR1 MGHRA, CDR2 YSYEKL. J gave up 2 bases and V 0 bases, and 8 bases lay outside the gene matches. The CDR3 DNA is TGCGCCAGCAGCCAAGATGGCTCCGGGACTACCACAGATACGCAGTATTTT. Encoded protein: CASSQDGSGTTTDTQYF.

This clone was seen a single time. The chain has TRBV3-1 (or the pseudogene TRBV3-2) and TRBJ1-5, with D possibly TRBD1 on 6 matching bases. The CDR3 runs to 15 residues. Trimming shortened V by 5 bases and J by 3 bases, and 14 bases separated the two germline ends. CDR1 and CDR2 from the germline V gene are LGHDT and YNNKEL (reference sequence). CDR3 region: CASSWGRSLNQPQHF. In nucleotides, the CDR3 is TGTGCCAGCAGCTGGGGGCGGAGCCTCAATCAGCCCCAGCATTTT.

The chain couples TRBV10-3 to TRBJ2-7; D possibly corresponds to TRBD2 (5 bases). The V end was cut by 5 bases, the J end by 3 bases, with 11 bases between. Germline V gene sequence: CDR1 ENHRY, CDR2 SYGVKD. The CDR3 length is 13 residues. CDR3 region: CAISQDLYYEQYF. The CDR3 coding sequence is TGTGCCATCAGTCAGGACTTATACTACGAGCAGTACTTC.

J is TRBJ1-2 and V is TRBV14, with TRBD1 matching 7 bases. V was clipped by 2 bases and J by 12 bases; unmatched bases: 12. This CDR3 contains 14 residues. Germline CDR1 is SGHDN and CDR2 is FVKESK. The DNA for the CDR3 is TGTGCCAGCAGCCAAATAGGACAGGTGGTGAAAAACACCTTC. It yields the protein CASSQIGQVVKNTF.

The CDR3 sequence is CASSPQRIGVEGKNIQYF. For the CDR3, the DNA is TGTGCCAGCTCACCCCAGCGGATTGGGGTGGAGGGCAAAAACATTCAGTACTTC. V is TRBV18 and J is TRBJ2-4; possible D gene TRBD2, 6 bases. This CDR3 is 18 amino acids long. Germline assignment: CDR1 KGHSH and CDR2 LQKENI. Trimming removed 3 bases at V and 3 bases at J, with 21 bases between.

The rearrangement links TRBV5-4 to TRBJ2-1; D is perhaps TRBD2 (5 bases). Germline assignment: CDR1 SGHNT and CDR2 YYREEE (reference sequence). V lost 5 bases and J lost 8, with 20 bases in between. CDR3 length: 15 amino acids. CDR3 nucleotides: TGTGCCAGCAGTTCCCGACTACCTCCGATGGATGAGCAGTTCTTC. Its protein is CASSSRLPPMDEQFF. Combining the CDR3 with reference TRBV5-4 and TRBJ2-1 gives the whole variable domain ETGVTQSPTHLIKTRGQQVTLRCSSQSGHNTVSWYQQALGQGPQFIFQYYREEENGRGNFPPRFSGLQFPNYSSELNVNALELDDSALYLCASSSRLPPMDEQFFGPGTRLTVL.

The rearrangement joins TRBV9 to TRBJ2-5; maybe TRBD2 (5 bases). Germline V CDR1 and CDR2: SGDLS, YYNGEE. The V end lost 4 bases, the J end lost 0 bases, and 16 bases lay between the germline ends. CDR3 length: 16 residues. The CDR3 loop reads CASSRPSGVHQETQYF. The DNA of the CDR3 is TGTGCCAGCAGCCGGCCGAGCGGAGTACACCAAGAGACCCAGTACTTC.

This chain connects TRBV7-2 to TRBJ1-5; D is perhaps TRBD1 (5 bases). The CDR3 is 14 residues long. CDR1 is SGHTA and CDR2 is FQGNSA in the germline V gene. V was pared by 3 bases and J by 2 bases, with 8 bases between. Here the CDR3 DNA reads TGTGCCAGCAGCTTTGGCAGGGGCAATCAGCCCCAGCATTTT. This gives the protein CASSFGRGNQPQHF.

This clone was recorded a few times. This CDR3 reads CASFTGQNTEAFF. CDR3 DNA sequence: TGTGCCAGCTTCACAGGACAGAACACTGAAGCTTTCTTT. The chain recombines TRBV28 with TRBJ1-1; D is possibly TRBD1 (5 bases). CDR3 length equals 13 residues. Trimming removed 8 bases at V and 1 base at J, with 11 bases between. Germline lookup yields CDR1 MDHEN and CDR2 SYDVKM.